Presented here are 17 T cell receptor beta chains from one specimen sequenced in a study of spatial heterogeneity in lung cancer (dated by TCRdb to the late 2010s). Overall study outcomes, separate from this receptor: The number of expanded intratumoral alpha and beta TCRs correlated with the tumor nonsynonymous mutation count.

Library method: 5' RACE. Instrument on record: NextSeq 500. Starting from the raw public reads, TCRdb applied fastp trimming at Q25, assembled clones with MiXCR and retained in-frame beta chains. Identical CDR3 proteins give one entry, which carries the most common genes and DNA. The sample table records about 17,000 distinct CDR3 sequences; 6.2% of these occur just once. Jointly, the top ten make up 6.8% of the sample. The time point label, as the study defines it: sample taken at primary tumor resection. These receptors' antigens are unknown. The sample here was lung tumor tissue, taken at surgery. The receptors originated from a male donor with early-stage non-small cell lung cancer.

This clonotype was seen only a few times. This beta chain slipped into a library made for alpha chains as a stray read, so its size is not meaningful. This chain connects TRBV2 to TRBJ2-1; D is tentatively TRBD1 or TRBD2 (5 bases each). This CDR3 spans 13 amino acids. V lost 9 bases and J lost 0, with 9 bases in between. CDR1 is SNHLY and CDR2 is FYNNEI in the germline V gene. The CDR3 loop reads CARGTDSYNEQFF. The CDR3 bases are TGTGCCAGAGGGACGGACTCCTACAATGAGCAGTTCTTC.

This clonotype has ten or more counts. This beta chain slipped into a library made for alpha chains as a stray read, so its size is not meaningful. This sequence joins TRBV4-3 and TRBJ1-2; perhaps TRBD1 as D (6 bases). Looked up from germline, CDR1 is LGHNA and CDR2 is YSLEER. The V end was cut by 0 bases, the J end by 6 bases, with 17 bases between. CDR3 length equals 16 residues. CDR3 sequence: CASSQDRGGAFDGYTF. The CDR3 coding sequence is TGCGCCAGCAGCCAAGATAGGGGGGGCGCATTCGATGGCTACACCTTC.

A remark on this clonotype: Since it is a stray read in a library aimed at alpha chains, this beta chain has a size that is not meaningful. The rearrangement links TRBV28 to TRBJ2-7; no firm D call. Per the germline V gene, CDR1 is MDHEN and CDR2 is SYDVKM. The CDR3 runs to 16 residues. V lost 2 bases to trimming and J lost 1 base, with 15 bases between them. The CDR3 sequence: CASSLLPSESSYEQYF. The CDR3 bases are TGTGCCAGCAGTTTACTCCCCTCGGAGAGTTCCTACGAGCAGTACTTC.

In this sample, this clonotype turned up many times. With the library built for alpha chains, this beta chain is off target and its frequency is not meaningful. The chain combines TRBV6-6 with TRBJ2-1; 11 bases match TRBD2. V trimming: 8 bases; J trimming: 12 bases; junction bases outside the gene matches: 15. Germline V gives CDR1 MNHNY, CDR2 SVGAGI (reference sequence). This CDR3 spans 15 amino acids. The CDR3 DNA reads as TGTGCCAGCTTCTTCTCCGGGACTAGCGGACTCCTGCAGTTCTTC. This sequence encodes CASFFSGTSGLLQFF.

This clonotype appeared a few times. This beta chain is a stray read from a library made for alpha chains; its abundance is not meaningful. The J gene is TRBJ1-1, the V gene TRBV5-6, with D unresolved. The CDR3 is 14 amino acids. V lost 6 bases, J lost 0 bases, and 12 bases lay in between. Germline V lookup: CDR1 SGHDT, CDR2 YYEEEE. CDR3 residues: CASTPTGMNTEAFF. The CDR3 DNA is TGTGCCAGCACCCCAACGGGGATGAACACTGAAGCTTTCTTT.

In its sample, this clonotype was seen many times. Since it is a stray read in a library aimed at alpha chains, this beta chain has a size that is not meaningful. This rearrangement joins TRBV28 to TRBJ2-3; 7 bases map to TRBD1. The CDR3 runs 13 residues. Trimming took 6 bases from V and 3 from J; bases not matched to a gene: 3. Germline loops: CDR1 MDHEN, CDR2 SYDVKM. The CDR3 nucleotides read TGTGCCAGCAGCACAGGGGATACAGATACGCAGTATTTT. Protein product: CASSTGDTDTQYF.

This clonotype has ten or more counts. With the library built for alpha chains, this beta chain is off target and its frequency is not meaningful. V gene TRBV7-2 combines with J gene TRBJ2-2, with a weak D call TRBD1 (7 bases). This CDR3 is built from 14 residues. The germline CDR1 and CDR2 sequences are SGHTA and FQGNSA. Deletions cut 6 bases from V and 6 bases from J, with 14 bases between. CDR3 loop: CASRRQGGAGELFF. In DNA form, the CDR3 reads TGTGCCAGCAGGCGACAGGGAGGCGCCGGGGAGCTGTTTTTT.

This clonotype was seen repeatedly, ten times or more. A library made for alpha chains picked up this beta chain off target, so its size means little. The rearrangement joins TRBV6-5 to TRBJ1-5; 7 bases are shared with TRBD1. The CDR3 is made up of 14 amino acids. CDR1 is MNHEY and CDR2 is SVGAGI in the germline V gene. Germline trimming cut 6 bases from V and 5 bases from J; bases unmatched to any gene: 7. CDR3 loop: CASRPQTGDQPQHF. CDR3 nucleotide sequence: TGTGCCAGCAGACCCCAAACAGGGGATCAGCCCCAGCATTTT.

This clonotype was counted ten times or more. This beta chain came through as a stray read in a library set up for alpha chains, and its size says little. The genes are TRBV6-2 or TRBV6-3 and TRBJ1-5; 8 bases are a match to TRBD1. This CDR3 has 14 amino acids. The V segment lost 4 bases and the J segment 4 bases; nucleotides outside the gene matches: 3. Germline lookup yields CDR1 MNHEY and CDR2 SVGEGT. The CDR3 loop is CASSSQGGNQPQHF. Written as DNA, the CDR3 is TGTGCCAGCAGTTCACAGGGGGGGAATCAGCCCCAGCATTTT.

In the case of this clonotype: Because this beta chain is a stray read in a library intended to capture alpha chains, its abundance should not be given much weight. The chain employs TRBV9 and TRBJ2-2, with D perhaps given as TRBD1 or TRBD2 (5 bases each). The V end lost 3 bases, the J end lost 4 bases, and 7 bases lay between the germline ends. There are 13 residues in the CDR3. CDR1 and CDR2 (germline): SGDLS, YYNGEE. CDR3 sequence reads: CASSEGSTGELFF. CDR3 coding DNA: TGTGCCAGCAGCGAGGGGAGCACCGGGGAGCTGTTTTTT.

Of note for this clonotype: This beta chain came through as a stray read in a library set up for alpha chains, and its size says little. This chain connects TRBV7-2 to TRBJ1-5, with D unclear. This CDR3 contains 13 residues. Per germline, CDR1 SGHTA and CDR2 FQGNSA. Trimming removed 2 bases at V and 2 bases at J, with 4 bases between. The CDR3 sequence: CASSLWGNQPQHF. The DNA for the CDR3 is TGTGCCAGCAGCTTATGGGGCAATCAGCCCCAGCATTTT.

Within the sample, this clonotype is medium-sized. Since it is a stray read in a library aimed at alpha chains, this beta chain has a size that is not meaningful. This chain uses TRBV7-9 with TRBJ1-1; 8 positions agree with TRBD1. The ends lost 5 bases at V and 7 bases at J; junction bases unmatched: 12. The CDR3 is made up of 15 amino acids. In germline, CDR1 is SEHNR, CDR2 FQNEAQ (reference sequence). The chain's CDR3 is CASSPGTGGDLEAFF. The CDR3 DNA is TGTGCCAGCAGCCCCGGGACAGGCGGCGACCTTGAAGCTTTCTTT.

This clonotype was seen repeatedly, ten times or more. This beta chain was picked up by a library intended for alpha chains and is off target, so its count carries little meaning. The J gene is TRBJ2-2, the V gene TRBV7-2; no firm D call. Trimming took 2 bases from V and 5 from J, leaving 9 bases between them. The germline CDR1 and CDR2 sequences are SGHTA and FQGNSA. The CDR3 spans 14 residues. CDR3: CASSLTLMTGELFF. CDR3 sequence (DNA): TGTGCCAGCAGCTTAACACTAATGACCGGGGAGCTGTTTTTT.

By share of the sample, this clonotype is medium-sized. This beta chain is off target for a library built for alpha chains, so its abundance means little. The genes are TRBV20-1 and TRBJ2-3; TRBD2 is a possible D gene (6 bases). CDR1 DFQATT and CDR2 SNEGSKA come from the germline V gene (reference sequence). V lost 5 bases and J lost 2, with 17 bases in between. The CDR3 has 15 amino acids. The DNA of the CDR3 is TGCAGTGCTGACGATTTAGCGGACAACACAGATACGCAGTATTTT. It translates to CSADDLADNTDTQYF.

This clonotype was found many times. This beta chain is an off-target read within a library intended for alpha chains, so its frequency means little. The CDR3: CASSLGQGTVAEAFF. In DNA, the CDR3 is TGTGCCAGCAGTTTAGGCCAGGGGACAGTCGCTGAAGCTTTCTTT. The chain recombines TRBV27 with TRBJ1-1; TRBD1 agrees at 7 bases. Germline V gene sequence: CDR1 MNHEY, CDR2 SMNVEV (reference sequence). The trim removed 2 bases at V and 6 bases at J, leaving 9 bases unmatched. This CDR3 contains 15 residues.

In its sample, this clonotype was seen many times. This beta chain turned up in a library designed for alpha chains; as an off-target read, its abundance says little. The rearrangement links TRBV13 to TRBJ1-2; no firm D call. Germline V gives CDR1 PRHDT, CDR2 FYEKMQ (reference sequence). V was trimmed by 4 bases and J by 11 bases, leaving 17 bases between them. This CDR3 has 13 amino acids. CDR3 in amino acids: CASSSDMDVGYTF. Written as DNA, the CDR3 is TGTGCCAGCAGCTCAGACATGGACGTAGGTTACACCTTC. The whole variable domain, filled in from reference TRBV13 and TRBJ1-2, reads AAGVIQSPRHLIKEKRETATLKCYPIPRHDTVYWYQQGPGQDPQFLISFYEKMQSDKGSIPDRFSAQQFSDYHSELNMSSLELGDSALYFCASSSDMDVGYTFGSGTRLTVV.

This clonotype was seen more than once but under ten times. This beta chain is a stray sequence in a library constructed for alpha chains; its clone size is not meaningful. The chain uses TRBV6-1 and TRBJ2-3; perhaps TRBD1 as D (5 bases). V was clipped by 6 bases and J by 2 bases, with 12 bases between them. Germline V gene data show CDR1 as MNHNS and CDR2 as SASEGT. The CDR3 covers 14 residues. In nucleotides, the CDR3 is TGTGCCAGCAGAGCGACAGTGACCACAGATACGCAGTATTTT. Its protein product is CASRATVTTDTQYF.